The TCR beta chain under discussion was sequenced for a study of T-cell memory formation after mild COVID-19 (TCRdb year 2021). For the study in its entirety: TCR sequence clusters from the two donors were found to be largely donor specific. In a couple of donors, T-cell clones that expanded and contracted after mild COVID-19 were tracked by sequencing TCRalpha and TCRbeta repertoires over time. Two young, previously healthy adult volunteers made up the cohort, one male and one female.

Study-level results and caveats: Contracting CD4+ clones were located mainly in the CM and EM memory subsets, whereas CD8+ clones were found to be enriched in EMRA. Some responding clones were detected in pre-infection memory, suggesting pre-existing cross-reactive memory T cells joined the SARS-CoV-2 response. Clones contracting from day 15 to 85 had balanced CD4/CD8 phenotypes, while a second wave expanding from day 15 to 37 was biased towards CD4+. Only a couple of mild cases were covered in the study, and larger cohorts including severe cases with pre-infection samples were considered necessary. SARS-CoV-2 specificity was not confirmed for the second-wave clones peaking on day 37.

From cysteine to phenylalanine, the CDR3 is 14 amino acids long. Only CDR3 DNA is held: 42 bases, read in frame from base 1. V is cut by 1 base and J by 4 bases, and the space between the germline ends is 10 bases. CDR1 and CDR2 are read off the germline V gene as KGHSH and LQKENI. The sequencing machine was an Illumina NovaSeq 6000. TCRalpha and TCRbeta cDNA libraries were built by 5'RACE with constant-segment primers, adding sample barcodes and unique molecular identifiers. Trizol reagent was used to extract RNA from every sample. Amplification of the libraries took two PCR steps, and the second step added a second sample barcode plus Illumina TruSeq adapters. Libraries were sequenced on an Illumina NovaSeq with 2 x 150 bp paired-end reads. On the study's bioinformatics: The reads were demultiplexed and collapsed into UMI-guided consensus sequences using migec v1.2.7. Using mixcr v2.1.11, UMI consensuses were aligned to TRA and TRB V and J templates and then assembled into clonotypes. A clonotype was counted as expanded or contracted only if both edgeR and NoisET called the change significant, with noise models trained on biological replicates. For edgeR calls, the thresholds were a false discovery rate-adjusted p below 0.01 and a log2 fold-change of 1. As an exploratory analysis of dynamics, max-normalized trajectories of the 1000 most abundant clonotypes were examined with PCA combined with hierarchical clustering. The CD4 or CD8 phenotype of responding clones was assigned using the separately sequenced CD4+ and CD8+ repertoires. The public reads were quality trimmed at Q25 with fastp and then assembled into clones with MiXCR by TCRdb, keeping productive beta chains. Identical CDR3 protein sequences are pooled into one entry, listed with their most common genes and DNA. The V and J calls and clone size come from TCRdb's table, not from the authors' own analysis. The sample profile shows a few hundred thousand distinct CDR3 sequences; less than 25% of them were found once. Around a fifth of the sample comes from the top ten.

This clonotype was found a few times. No cognate antigen has been identified for it. Base quality data are lacking; no much larger clone is found one base away. Ficoll-Paque density gradient centrifugation was used to isolate PBMCs. Sequencing was done on a sample of PBMCs or a T cell subset sorted from them (not recorded which). The source of this sequence is a man between 18 and 35 years old who had mild COVID-19 (a few samples of this study predate the infection). The sample titles of this study are shuffled in the database, so cell type and time point are left out; the donor was told from shared clones. The chain uses TRBV18 and TRBJ1-1; a confident D gene designation cannot be given. The encoded CDR3 is CASSPLGVRTEAFF. The sequence in DNA is TGTGCCAGCTCACCACTCGGGGTACGCACTGAAGCTTTCTTT.